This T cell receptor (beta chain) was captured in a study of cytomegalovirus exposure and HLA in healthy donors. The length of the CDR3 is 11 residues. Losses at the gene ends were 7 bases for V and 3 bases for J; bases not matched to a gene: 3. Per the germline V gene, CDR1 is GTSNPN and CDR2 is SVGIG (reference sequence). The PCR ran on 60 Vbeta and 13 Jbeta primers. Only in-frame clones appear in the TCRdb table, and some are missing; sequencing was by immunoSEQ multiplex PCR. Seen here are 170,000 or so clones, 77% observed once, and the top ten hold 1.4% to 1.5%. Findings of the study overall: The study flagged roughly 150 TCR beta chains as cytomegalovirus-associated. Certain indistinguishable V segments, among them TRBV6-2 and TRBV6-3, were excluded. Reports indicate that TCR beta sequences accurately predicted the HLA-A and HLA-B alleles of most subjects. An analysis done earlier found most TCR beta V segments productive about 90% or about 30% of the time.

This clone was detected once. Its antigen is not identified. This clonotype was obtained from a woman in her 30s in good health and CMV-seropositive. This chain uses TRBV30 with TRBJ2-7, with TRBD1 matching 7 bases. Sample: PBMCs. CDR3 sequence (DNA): TGTGCCTCTAGACAGGGCTACGAGCAGTACTTC. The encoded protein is CASRQGYEQYF.